The T cell receptor beta chain under discussion was sequenced for a study of T cell repertoires in cytomegalovirus infection. Study as a whole: As its CMV epitopes, the study selected recently identified HLA-C-restricted and well-studied HLA-B-restricted targets. It was the public TCR beta signatures that indicated both CMV infection and matching HLA type.

This clonotype occurred a few times. Antigen specificity is unknown. This CDR3 region has 15 residues. Germline V gene sequence: CDR1 SGHNT, CDR2 YYREEE (reference sequence). Germline trimming cut 4 bases from V and 7 bases from J; bases unmatched to any gene: 13. The study's findings and limits: Predominance within the ex vivo response was attributable to HLA-C-restricted CMV-specific TCR beta clonotypes.

TCRdb fed the reads into MiXCR, producing one record per CDR3 protein. The sample lists about 570,000 distinct CDR3 sequences; roughly 43% were seen once. This sample comprised cultured PBMCs, obtained from culture after CMV antigen stimulation. The TCR originated in a human donor in good health (CMV status not recorded). Some clones in this sample may be carry-over from other donors' samples. This rearrangement joins TRBV5-4 to TRBJ2-7, with 8 bases lining up with TRBD2. Here the CDR3 DNA reads TGTGCCAGCAGCCATGGACTAGCTGAGGCCCATGAGCAGTACTTC. Amino acids: CASSHGLAEAHEQYF.